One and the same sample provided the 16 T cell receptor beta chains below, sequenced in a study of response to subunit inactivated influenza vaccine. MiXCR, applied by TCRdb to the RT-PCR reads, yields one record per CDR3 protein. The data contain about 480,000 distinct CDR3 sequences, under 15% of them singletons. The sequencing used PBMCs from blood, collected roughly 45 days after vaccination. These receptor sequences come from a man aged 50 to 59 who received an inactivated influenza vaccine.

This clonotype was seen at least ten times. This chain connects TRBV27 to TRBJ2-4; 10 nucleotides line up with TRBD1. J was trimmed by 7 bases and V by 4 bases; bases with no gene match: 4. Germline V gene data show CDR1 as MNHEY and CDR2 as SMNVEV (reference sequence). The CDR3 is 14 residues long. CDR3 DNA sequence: TGTGCCAGCAGTTGGGGACAGGGGAAGAACATTCAGTACTTC. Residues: CASSWGQGKNIQYF.

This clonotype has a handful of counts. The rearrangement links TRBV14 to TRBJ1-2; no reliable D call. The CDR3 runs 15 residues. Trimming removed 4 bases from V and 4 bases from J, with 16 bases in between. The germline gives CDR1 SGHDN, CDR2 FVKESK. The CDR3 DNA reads TGTGCCAGCAGCCTAAGCGGTCTCCCCGTCTATGGCTACACCTTC. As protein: CASSLSGLPVYGYTF. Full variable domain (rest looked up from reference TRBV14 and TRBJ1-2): EAGVTQFPSHSVIEKGQTVTLRCDPISGHDNLYWYRRVMGKEIKFLLHFVKESKQDESGMPNNRFLAERTGGTYSTLKVQPAELEDSGVYFCASSLSGLPVYGYTFGSGTRLTVV.

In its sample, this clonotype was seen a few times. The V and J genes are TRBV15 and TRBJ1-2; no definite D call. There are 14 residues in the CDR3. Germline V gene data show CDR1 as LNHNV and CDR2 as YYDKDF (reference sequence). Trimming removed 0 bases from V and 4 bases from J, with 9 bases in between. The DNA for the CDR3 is TGTGCCACCAGCAGAGATTTGGGGAGCTATGGCTACACCTTC. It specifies CATSRDLGSYGYTF.

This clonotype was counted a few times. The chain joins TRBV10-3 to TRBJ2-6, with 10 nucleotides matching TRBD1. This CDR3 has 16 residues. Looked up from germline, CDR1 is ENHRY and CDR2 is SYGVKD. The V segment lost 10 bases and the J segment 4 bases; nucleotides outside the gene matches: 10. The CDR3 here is CASTGTGVLGANVLTF. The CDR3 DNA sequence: TGTGCCAGCACCGGGACAGGGGTATTGGGGGCCAACGTCCTGACTTTC.

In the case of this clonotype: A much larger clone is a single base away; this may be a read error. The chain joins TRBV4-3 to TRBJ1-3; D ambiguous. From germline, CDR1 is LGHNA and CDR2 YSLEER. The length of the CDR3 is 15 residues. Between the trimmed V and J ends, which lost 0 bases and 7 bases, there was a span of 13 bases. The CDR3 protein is CASSQDGSLTNTIYF. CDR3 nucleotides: TGCGCCAGCAGCCAAGATGGCAGTCTCACCAACACCATATATTTT.

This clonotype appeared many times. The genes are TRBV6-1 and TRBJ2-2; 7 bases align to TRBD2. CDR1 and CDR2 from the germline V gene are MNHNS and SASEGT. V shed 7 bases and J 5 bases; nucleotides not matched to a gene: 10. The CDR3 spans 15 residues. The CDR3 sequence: CASTRRAGKTGELFF. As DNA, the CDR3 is TGTGCCAGCACCCGTCGAGCGGGGAAAACCGGGGAGCTGTTTTTT.

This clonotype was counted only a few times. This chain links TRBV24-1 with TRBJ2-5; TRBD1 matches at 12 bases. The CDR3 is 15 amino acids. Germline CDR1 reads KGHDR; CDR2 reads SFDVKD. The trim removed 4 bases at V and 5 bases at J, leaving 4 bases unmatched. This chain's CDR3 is CATSERDRGLETQYF. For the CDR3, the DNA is TGTGCCACCAGTGAGCGGGACAGGGGGCTGGAGACCCAGTACTTC.

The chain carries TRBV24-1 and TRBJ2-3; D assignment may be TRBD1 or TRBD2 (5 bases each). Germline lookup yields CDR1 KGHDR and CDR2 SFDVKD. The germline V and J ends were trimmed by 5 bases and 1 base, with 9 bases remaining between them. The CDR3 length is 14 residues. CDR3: CATSGRGRTDTQYF. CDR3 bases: TGTGCCACCAGTGGCCGGGGACGCACAGATACGCAGTATTTT.

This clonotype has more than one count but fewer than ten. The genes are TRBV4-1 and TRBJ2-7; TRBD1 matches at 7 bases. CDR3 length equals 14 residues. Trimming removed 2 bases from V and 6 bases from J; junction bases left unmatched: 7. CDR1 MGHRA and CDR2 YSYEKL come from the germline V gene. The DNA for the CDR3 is TGCGCCAGCAGCCAAACCAACAGGGGCCTCGAGCAGTACTTC. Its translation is CASSQTNRGLEQYF.

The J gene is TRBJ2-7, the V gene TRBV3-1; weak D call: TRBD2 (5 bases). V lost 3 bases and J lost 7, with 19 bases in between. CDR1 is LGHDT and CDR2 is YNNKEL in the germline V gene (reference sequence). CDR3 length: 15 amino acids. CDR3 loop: CASSHQTQRSREQYF. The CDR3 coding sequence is TGTGCCAGCAGCCACCAGACTCAGCGGTCCAGGGAGCAGTACTTC.

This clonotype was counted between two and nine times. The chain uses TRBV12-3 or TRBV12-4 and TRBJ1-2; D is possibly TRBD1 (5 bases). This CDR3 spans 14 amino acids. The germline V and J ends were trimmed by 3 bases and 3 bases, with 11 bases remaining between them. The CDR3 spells CASSFGTGDYGYTF. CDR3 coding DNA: TGTGCCAGCAGTTTTGGAACAGGAGACTATGGCTACACCTTC.

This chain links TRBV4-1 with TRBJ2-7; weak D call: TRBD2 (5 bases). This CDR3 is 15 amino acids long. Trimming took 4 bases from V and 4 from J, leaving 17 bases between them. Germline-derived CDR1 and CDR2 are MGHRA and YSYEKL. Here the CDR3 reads CASSPSGLFPYEQYF. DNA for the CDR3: TGCGCCAGCAGCCCCTCAGGACTGTTCCCTTACGAGCAGTACTTC.

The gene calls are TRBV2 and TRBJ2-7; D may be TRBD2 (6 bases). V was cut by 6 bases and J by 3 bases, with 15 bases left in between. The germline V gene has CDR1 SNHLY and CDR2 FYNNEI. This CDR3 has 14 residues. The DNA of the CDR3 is TGTGCCAGCAGGGGGGACTCCCACTACTACGAGCAGTACTTC. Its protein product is CASRGDSHYYEQYF.

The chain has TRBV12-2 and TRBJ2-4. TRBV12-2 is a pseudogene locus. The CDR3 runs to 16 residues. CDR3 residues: CASRLPLRVTKNIQYF. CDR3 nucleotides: TGTGCAAGTCGCTTACCCTTACGGGTGACCAAAAACATTCAGTACTTC.

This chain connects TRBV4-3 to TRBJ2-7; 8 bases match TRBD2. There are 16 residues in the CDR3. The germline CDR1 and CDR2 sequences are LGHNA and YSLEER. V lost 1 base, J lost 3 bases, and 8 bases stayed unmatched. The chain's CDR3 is CASSQGIAGSHYEQYF. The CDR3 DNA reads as TGCGCCAGCAGCCAAGGAATAGCGGGGAGCCACTACGAGCAGTACTTC.

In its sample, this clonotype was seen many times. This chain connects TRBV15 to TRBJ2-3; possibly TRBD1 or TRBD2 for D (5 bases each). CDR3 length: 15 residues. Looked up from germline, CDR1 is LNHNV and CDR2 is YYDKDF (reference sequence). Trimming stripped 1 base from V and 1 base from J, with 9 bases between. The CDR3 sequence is CATSRGGRRTDTQYF. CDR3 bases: TGTGCCACCAGCAGAGGGGGACGCCGCACAGATACGCAGTATTTT. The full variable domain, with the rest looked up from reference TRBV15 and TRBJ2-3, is DAMVIQNPRYQVTQFGKPVTLSCSQTLNHNVMYWYQQKSSQAPKLLFHYYDKDFNNEADTPDNFQSRRPNTSFCFLDIRSPGLGDTAMYLCATSRGGRRTDTQYFGPGTRLTVL.